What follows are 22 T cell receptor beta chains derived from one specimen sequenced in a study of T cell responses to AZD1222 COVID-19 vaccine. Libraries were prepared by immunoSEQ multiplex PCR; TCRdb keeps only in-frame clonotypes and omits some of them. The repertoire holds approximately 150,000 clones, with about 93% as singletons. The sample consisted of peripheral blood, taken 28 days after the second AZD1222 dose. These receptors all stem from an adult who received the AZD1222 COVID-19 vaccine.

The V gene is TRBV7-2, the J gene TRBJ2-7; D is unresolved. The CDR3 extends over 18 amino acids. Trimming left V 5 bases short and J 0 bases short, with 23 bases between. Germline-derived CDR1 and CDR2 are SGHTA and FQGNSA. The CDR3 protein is CASSALRLLHSSSYEQYF. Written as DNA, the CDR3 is TGTGCCAGCAGCGCACTTCGATTACTACACTCGAGCTCCTACGAGCAGTACTTC. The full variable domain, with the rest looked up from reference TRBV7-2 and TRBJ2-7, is GAGVSQSPSNKVTEKGKDVELRCDPISGHTALYWYRQSLGQGLEFLIYFQGNSAPDKSGLPSDRFSAERTGGSVSTLTIQRTQQEDSAVYLCASSALRLLHSSSYEQYFGPGTRLTVT.

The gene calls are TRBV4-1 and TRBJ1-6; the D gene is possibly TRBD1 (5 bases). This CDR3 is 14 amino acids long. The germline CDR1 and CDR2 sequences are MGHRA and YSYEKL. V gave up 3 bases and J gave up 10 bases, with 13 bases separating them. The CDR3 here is CASSQMTDGSPLHF. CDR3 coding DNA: TGCGCCAGCAGCCAGATGACAGACGGCTCACCCCTCCACTTT.

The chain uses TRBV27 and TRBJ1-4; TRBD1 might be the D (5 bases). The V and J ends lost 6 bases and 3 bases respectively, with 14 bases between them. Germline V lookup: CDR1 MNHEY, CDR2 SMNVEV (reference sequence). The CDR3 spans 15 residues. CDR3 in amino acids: CASRRDRRSNEKLFF. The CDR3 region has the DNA TGTGCCAGCAGGCGTGACAGACGCTCTAATGAAAAACTGTTTTTT. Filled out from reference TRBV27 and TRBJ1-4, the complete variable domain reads EAQVTQNPRYLITVTGKKLTVTCSQNMNHEYMSWYRQDPGLGLRQIYYSMNVEVTDKGDVPEGYKVSRKEKRNFPLILESPSPNQTSLYFCASRRDRRSNEKLFFGSGTQLSVL.

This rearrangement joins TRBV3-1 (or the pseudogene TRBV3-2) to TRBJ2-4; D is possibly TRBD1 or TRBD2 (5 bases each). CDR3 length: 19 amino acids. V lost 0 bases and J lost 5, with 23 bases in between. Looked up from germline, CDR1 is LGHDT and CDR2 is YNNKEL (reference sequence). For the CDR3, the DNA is TGTGCCAGCAGCCAAGAGGACAAGAGGGCGGTCGTGGGGCAAAACATTCAGTACTTC. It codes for CASSQEDKRAVVGQNIQYF.

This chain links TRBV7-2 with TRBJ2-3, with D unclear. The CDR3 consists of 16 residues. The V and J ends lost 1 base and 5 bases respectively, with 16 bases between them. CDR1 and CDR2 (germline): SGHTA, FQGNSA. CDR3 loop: CASSLGGPRAGDTQYF. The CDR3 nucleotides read TGTGCCAGCAGCTTAGGAGGTCCCCGGGCCGGAGATACGCAGTATTTT.

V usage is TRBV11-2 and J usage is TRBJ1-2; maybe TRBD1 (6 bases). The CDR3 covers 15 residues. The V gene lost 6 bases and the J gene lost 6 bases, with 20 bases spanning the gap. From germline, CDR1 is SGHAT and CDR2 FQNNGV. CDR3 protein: CASRGTRGRIHGYTF. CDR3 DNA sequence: TGTGCCAGCAGGGGGACCAGGGGCAGGATCCATGGCTACACCTTC.

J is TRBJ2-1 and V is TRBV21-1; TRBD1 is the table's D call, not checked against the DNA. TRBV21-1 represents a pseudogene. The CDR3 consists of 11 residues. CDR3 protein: CASSFQGEQFF. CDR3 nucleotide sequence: TGTGCCAGCAGCTTCCAGGGTGAGCAGTTCTTC.

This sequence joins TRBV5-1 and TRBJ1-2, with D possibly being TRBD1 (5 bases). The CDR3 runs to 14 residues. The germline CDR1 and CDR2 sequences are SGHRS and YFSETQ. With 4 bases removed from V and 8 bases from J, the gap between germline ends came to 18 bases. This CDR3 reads CASSGGTSLWGYTF. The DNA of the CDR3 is TGCGCCAGCAGCGGAGGGACTTCCCTGTGGGGCTACACCTTC. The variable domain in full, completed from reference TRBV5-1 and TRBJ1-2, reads KAGVTQTPRYLIKTRGQQVTLSCSPISGHRSVSWYQQTPGQGLQFLFEYFSETQRNKGNFPGRFSGRQFSNSRSEMNVSTLELGDSALYLCASSGGTSLWGYTFGSGTRLTVV.

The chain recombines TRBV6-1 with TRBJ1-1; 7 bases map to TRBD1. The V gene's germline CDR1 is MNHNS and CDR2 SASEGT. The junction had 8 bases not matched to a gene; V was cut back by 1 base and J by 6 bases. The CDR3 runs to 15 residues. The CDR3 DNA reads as TGTGCCAGCAGTGAAGGAGAACAGGGGTACGCTGAAGCTTTCTTT. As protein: CASSEGEQGYAEAFF.

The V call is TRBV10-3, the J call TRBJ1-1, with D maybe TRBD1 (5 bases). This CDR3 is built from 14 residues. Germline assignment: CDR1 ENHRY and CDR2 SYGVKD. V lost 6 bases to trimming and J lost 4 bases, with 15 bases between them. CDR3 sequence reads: CAIRGSGRGTEAFF. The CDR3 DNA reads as TGTGCCATCAGGGGATCAGGTAGGGGCACTGAAGCTTTCTTT.

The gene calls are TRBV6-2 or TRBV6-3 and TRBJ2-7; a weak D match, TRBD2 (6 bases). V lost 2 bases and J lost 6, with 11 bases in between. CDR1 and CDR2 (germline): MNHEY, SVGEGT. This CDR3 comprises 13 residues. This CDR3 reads CASSYGMGGEQYF. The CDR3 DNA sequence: TGTGCCAGCAGTTACGGCATGGGGGGCGAGCAGTACTTC.

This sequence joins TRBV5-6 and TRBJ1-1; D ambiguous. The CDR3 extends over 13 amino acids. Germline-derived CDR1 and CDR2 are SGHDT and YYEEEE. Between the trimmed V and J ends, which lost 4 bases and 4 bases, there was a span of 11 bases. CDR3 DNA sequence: TGTGCCAGCAGCGACGGAGGAATCACTGAAGCTTTCTTT. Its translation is CASSDGGITEAFF.

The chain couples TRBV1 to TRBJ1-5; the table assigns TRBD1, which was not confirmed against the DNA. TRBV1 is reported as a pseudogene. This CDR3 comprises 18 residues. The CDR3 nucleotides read TGCACCAGCAGCCAAGGGGGACAGAAACAGCTGAGGGATCAGCCCCAGCATTTT. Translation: CTSSQGGQKQLRDQPQHF.

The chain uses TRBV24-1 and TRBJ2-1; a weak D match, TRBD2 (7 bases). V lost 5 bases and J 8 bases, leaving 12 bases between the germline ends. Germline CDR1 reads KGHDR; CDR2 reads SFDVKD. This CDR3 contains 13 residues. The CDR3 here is CATSVAGAYEQFF. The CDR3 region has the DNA TGTGCCACCAGTGTCGCGGGGGCGTATGAGCAGTTCTTC.

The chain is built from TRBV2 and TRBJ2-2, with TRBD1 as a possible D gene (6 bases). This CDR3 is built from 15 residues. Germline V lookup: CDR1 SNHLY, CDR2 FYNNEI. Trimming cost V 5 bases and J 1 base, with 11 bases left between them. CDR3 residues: CASSIETGNTGELFF. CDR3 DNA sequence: TGTGCCAGCAGTATTGAGACAGGGAACACCGGGGAGCTGTTTTTT.

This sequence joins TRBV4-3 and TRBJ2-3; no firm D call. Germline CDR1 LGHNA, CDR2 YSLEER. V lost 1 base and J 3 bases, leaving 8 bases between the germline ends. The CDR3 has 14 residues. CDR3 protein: CASSQGLRTDTQYF. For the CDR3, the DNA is TGCGCCAGCAGCCAAGGCCTTAGGACAGATACGCAGTATTTT.

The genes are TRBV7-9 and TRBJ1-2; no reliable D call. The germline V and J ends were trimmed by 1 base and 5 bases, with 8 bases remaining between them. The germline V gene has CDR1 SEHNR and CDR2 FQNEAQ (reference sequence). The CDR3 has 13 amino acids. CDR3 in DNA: TGTGCCAGCAGCTTAGGTTCGGGATATGGCTACACCTTC. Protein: CASSLGSGYGYTF.

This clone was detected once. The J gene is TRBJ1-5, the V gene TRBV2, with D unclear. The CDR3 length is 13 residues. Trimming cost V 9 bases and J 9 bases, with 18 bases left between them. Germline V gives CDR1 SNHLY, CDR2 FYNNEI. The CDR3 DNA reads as TGTGCCAGTAAGGGTCCCGAGGATTGGCCCCAGCATTTT. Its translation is CASKGPEDWPQHF.

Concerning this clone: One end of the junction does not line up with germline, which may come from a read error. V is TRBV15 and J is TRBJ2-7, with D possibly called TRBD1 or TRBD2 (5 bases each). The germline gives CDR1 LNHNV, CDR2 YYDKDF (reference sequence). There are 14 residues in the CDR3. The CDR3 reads CATSRDLGMRGTNF. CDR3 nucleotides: TGTGCCACCAGCAGAGATTTGGGGATGAGGGGAACGAACTTC.

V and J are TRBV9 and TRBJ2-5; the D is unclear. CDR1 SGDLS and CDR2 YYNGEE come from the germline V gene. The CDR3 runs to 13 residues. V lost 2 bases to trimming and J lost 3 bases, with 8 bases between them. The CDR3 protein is CASSVTSKETQYF. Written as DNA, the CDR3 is TGTGCCAGCAGCGTTACGTCCAAAGAGACCCAGTACTTC.

The CDR3 loop is CASSLSRRNYGYTF. CDR3 nucleotide sequence: TGTGCCAGCAGTTTATCGCGAAGGAACTATGGCTACACCTTC. The chain carries TRBV27 and TRBJ1-2, with D uncertain. The CDR3 covers 14 residues. Deletions cut 0 bases from V and 2 bases from J, with 7 bases between. The germline V gene has CDR1 MNHEY and CDR2 SMNVEV (reference sequence).

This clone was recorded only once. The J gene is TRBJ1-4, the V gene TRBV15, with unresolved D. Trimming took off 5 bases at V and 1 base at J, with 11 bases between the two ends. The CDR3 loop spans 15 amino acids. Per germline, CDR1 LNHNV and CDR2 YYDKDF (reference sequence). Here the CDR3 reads CATSWPRQTNEKLFF. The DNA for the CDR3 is TGTGCCACCAGCTGGCCGAGGCAAACTAATGAAAAACTGTTTTTT.